This is a list of T cell receptor beta chains from one sample in a study of OX40 agonist ivuxolimab in advanced cancers. Profiled with immunoSEQ multiplex PCR; TCRdb holds only in-frame clones, not every one. The sample yields fewer than 45,000 clones, around 92% seen once. The sequenced sample was CD4+ or CD8+ T cells sorted from blood, obtained in a trial of the OX40 agonist ivuxolimab. The receptors shown here come from an adult with an advanced solid tumor such as melanoma, head and neck, liver or kidney cancer. The CDR3 runs from the conserved cysteine through the conserved F or W. A D gene is named only where the DNA matches it firmly. The size field is filled for only some rows; it gives once, few, many or a size class.

d_gene	abundance	v_gene	j_gene	CDR3nt	CDR3aa
NA	NA	TRBV7-2	TRBJ1-2	TGTGCCAGCAGCTTAGCGCAGGGCCCTAACTATGGCTACACCTTC	CASSLAQGPNYGYTF
NA	NA	TRBV7-3	TRBJ2-2	TGTGCCAGCAGTCAAGTAGGGGCCAAGAACACCGGGGAGCTGTTTTTT	CASSQVGAKNTGELFF
NA	NA	TRBV19	TRBJ1-6	TGTGCCAGTAGTTCAGGGTCCCGCGACGGGTCACCCCTCCACTTT	CASSSGSRDGSPLHF
NA	NA	TRBV29-1	TRBJ2-1	TGCAGCGTTGGGGGCAGGGTTTTTTCCAATGAGCAGTTCTTC	CSVGGRVFSNEQFF
TRBD2	NA	TRBV28	TRBJ2-3	TGTGCCAGCAGCAGCGGGGGGACCGCACAATATACGCAGTATTTT	CASSSGGTAQYTQYF
NA	once	TRBV18	TRBJ2-2	TGTGCCAGCTCACCAGCGAGGACAATTCCGAACACCGGGGAGCTGTTTTTT	CASSPARTIPNTGELFF
NA	NA	TRBV6-6	TRBJ1-3	TGTGCCAGCCCAAGGGACGGGACCCATGGAAACACCATATATTTT	CASPRDGTHGNTIYF
TRBD2	NA	TRBV4-1	TRBJ2-5	TGCGCCAGCAGCCAAGTGAGGGGACCGGGACTAGGGCAAGAGACCCAGTACTTC	CASSQVRGPGLGQETQYF
TRBD2	NA	TRBV9	TRBJ2-1	TGTGCCAGCAGCGTAGCGGGGGGGCCCAATGAGCAGTTCTTC	CASSVAGGPNEQFF
TRBD2	NA	TRBV19	TRBJ2-1	TGTGCCAGTAGTAGTCTAGCGGGGGGTCGAAATGAGCAGTTCTTC	CASSSLAGGRNEQFF
NA	few	TRBV7-9	TRBJ1-2	TGTGCCAGCAGCTTGCCGAACACCGTCCTACATGGCTACACCTTC	CASSLPNTVLHGYTF
NA	NA	TRBV7-9	TRBJ2-2	TGTGCCAGCAGCCGGGGGCAGGGAGCCACCGGGGAGCTGTTTTTT	CASSRGQGATGELFF
TRBD1	NA	TRBV7-8	TRBJ2-1	TGTGCCAGCAGCTTCCAGGGGGCGACTTACAATGAGCAGTTCTTC	CASSFQGATYNEQFF
TRBD1	NA	TRBV5-1	TRBJ2-1	TGCGCCAGCAGCTTATCCGGGACAGGGTTGTACAATGAGCAGTTCTTC	CASSLSGTGLYNEQFF
NA	NA	TRBV11-2	TRBJ2-3	TGTGCCAGCAGCCCAGGAGGGGGTAGCACAGATACGCAGTATTTT	CASSPGGGSTDTQYF
NA	NA	TRBV7-3	TRBJ2-5	TGTGCCAGCAGCTTATACCAACAAGAGACCCAGTACTTC	CASSLYQQETQYF
NA	NA	TRBV2	TRBJ2-3	TGTGCCAGCAGTGGGCTAGCCGCGGGGGATACGCAGTATTTT	CASSGLAAGDTQYF
TRBD2	NA	TRBV5-4	TRBJ2-5	TGTGCCAGCAGCCGAACCTCCCCCTTAGCGGGGGGGAACCTGGAGACCCAGTACTTC	CASSRTSPLAGGNLETQYF
TRBD1	NA	TRBV5-1	TRBJ2-1	TGCGCCAGCAGCTTGGCCCGTGCCGGGACAGGGGGCGTGAATGAGCAGTTCTTC	CASSLARAGTGGVNEQFF
TRBD2	NA	TRBV5-1	TRBJ2-5	TGCGCCAGCAGCTTGGGGCCCCTAGCGGGGGGTCAAGAGACCCAGTACTTC	CASSLGPLAGGQETQYF
NA	NA	TRBV2	TRBJ1-6	TGTGCCAGCAGCGCAACCCGGGCAGGGGATTCACCCCTCCACTTT	CASSATRAGDSPLHF
TRBD1	NA	TRBV2	TRBJ1-3	TGTGCCAGCAGTGAAAGGGGGCTACCTGGAAACACCATATATTTT	CASSERGLPGNTIYF
TRBD1	NA	TRBV5-1	TRBJ1-4	TGCGCCAGCAGCCCGGGACAGGGGTCTGAAAAACTGTTTTTT	CASSPGQGSEKLFF
NA	NA	TRBV5-1	TRBJ2-5	TGCGCCAGCACCCAGGACCAAGAGACCCAGTACTTC	CASTQDQETQYF
NA	NA	TRBV18	TRBJ2-7	TGTGCCAGCTCACCACGGGCAGGGATTGTTTACGAGCAGTACTTC	CASSPRAGIVYEQYF
NA	NA	TRBV20-1	TRBJ2-7	TGCAGTGCTAGCCCCATCTACGAGCAGTACTTC	CSASPIYEQYF
NA	NA	TRBV7-2	TRBJ1-3	TGTGCCAGCAGCTTAGCTGGAGGAACGACCGGAAACACCATATATTTT	CASSLAGGTTGNTIYF
TRBD1	NA	TRBV7-2	TRBJ1-1	TGTGCCAGCAGCTTTAACGGACAGGCAGGCACTGAAGCTTTCTTT	CASSFNGQAGTEAFF
NA	NA	TRBV19	TRBJ2-7	TGTGCCAGTAGTATAATTGGTGACAGCGACTACGAGCAGTACTTC	CASSIIGDSDYEQYF
TRBD1	few	TRBV7-7	TRBJ1-6	TGTGCTAGCAGCTTGGACAGGGACTCACCCCTCCACTTT	CASSLDRDSPLHF
NA	NA	TRBV5-6	TRBJ2-1	TGTGCCAGCAGCCTGTACAAGAGCTCCTACAATGAGCAGTTCTTC	CASSLYKSSYNEQFF
TRBD1	NA	TRBV5-6	TRBJ2-1	TGTGCCAGCAGCTCCCCGGTGGATGGGACAGAGCACTACAATGAGCAGTTCTTC	CASSSPVDGTEHYNEQFF
NA	NA	TRBV7-2	TRBJ1-2	TGTGCCAGCAGCTTATTCCTCGCTAACTATGGCTACACCTTC	CASSLFLANYGYTF
NA	NA	TRBV5-1	TRBJ2-1	TGCGCCAGCAGCTTGGCCGGAACAGACAATGAGCAGTTCTTC	CASSLAGTDNEQFF
NA	NA	TRBV6-1	TRBJ2-5	TGTGCCAGCAGTGCCTTCACAGGTTCCGCAGGAGAGACCCAGTACTTC	CASSAFTGSAGETQYF
NA	NA	TRBV2	TRBJ2-2	TGTGCCAGCAGTGCTGCTATACGGGTACTGGCGGAGCTGTTTTTT	CASSAAIRVLAELFF
TRBD1	few	TRBV7-2	TRBJ1-2	TGTGCCAGCAACCCGACAGGGGGCGGTAATGGCTACACCTTC	CASNPTGGGNGYTF
TRBD1	NA	TRBV7-9	TRBJ2-4	TGTGCCAGCAGCTTTAGGGACAGGGGAAACATTCAGTACTTC	CASSFRDRGNIQYF
NA	NA	TRBV7-9	TRBJ1-2	TGTGCCAGCAGCGGAAGGATTAACTATGGCTACACCTTC	CASSGRINYGYTF
NA	NA	TRBV7-2	TRBJ2-1	TGTGCCAGCAGCTTATCCCAAGGGGCGGCATGGAATGAGCAGTTCTTC	CASSLSQGAAWNEQFF
TRBD2	NA	TRBV5-1	TRBJ2-3	TGCGCCAGCAGCTTGGGCGGGGGGAGCACAGATACGCAGTATTTT	CASSLGGGSTDTQYF
TRBD1	NA	TRBV29-1	TRBJ1-2	TGCAGCGTTGATGAGGGCAGGGGGCCCTATGGCTACACCTTC	CSVDEGRGPYGYTF
TRBD1	NA	TRBV7-9	TRBJ2-5	TGTGCCAGCAGCCCCGCCAGGGGGCCAGAGACCCAGTACTTC	CASSPARGPETQYF
TRBD2	NA	TRBV4-2	TRBJ2-7	TGTGCCAGCAGCCAAGAATTTAGGGGACTACGAGTGCAGTACTTC	CASSQEFRGLRVQYF
NA	NA	TRBV7-2	TRBJ1-2	TGTGCCAGCAGCTTACCGCCCGCGACAGCCGCCGGGCAATATGGCTACACCTTC	CASSLPPATAAGQYGYTF
NA	few	TRBV4-1	TRBJ1-2	TGCGCCAGCAGCCATCACACCCGACAGAATACTAACTATGGCTACACCTTC	CASSHHTRQNTNYGYTF
TRBD1	NA	TRBV4-3	TRBJ2-1	TGCGCCAGCAGCCAACGATTAGACAGGGGGCTTAGGAATGAGCAGTTCTTC	CASSQRLDRGLRNEQFF
NA	NA	TRBV7-2	TRBJ1-1	TGTGCCAGCAGCTCTCAGGGCCATCTCACTGAAGCTTTCTTT	CASSSQGHLTEAFF
TRBD1	NA	TRBV4-3	TRBJ1-2	TGCGCCAGCAGCCAATCGGACAGGGATTTTAGTGGCTACACCTTC	CASSQSDRDFSGYTF
NA	NA	TRBV7-7	TRBJ2-3	TGTGCTAGCAGCCGCGGGATAGGCAGGGCGGCAGATACGCAGTATTTT	CASSRGIGRAADTQYF
TRBD2	NA	TRBV5-1	TRBJ2-3	TGCGCCAGCAGCTTGGCACTAGCGGGGAACACAGATACGCAGTATTTT	CASSLALAGNTDTQYF